This T cell receptor (beta chain) was identified during a study of T cell repertoires in cytomegalovirus infection. General study results and limits: Clonotypes of TCR beta that were HLA-C-restricted and CMV-specific dominated the ex vivo response.

The V gene lost 5 bases and the J gene lost 2 bases, with 22 bases spanning the gap. This CDR3 has 17 amino acids. CDR1 is SGHTA and CDR2 is FQGTGA in the germline V gene. In TCRdb, the reads were re-called with MiXCR into one record per CDR3 protein. Found here are 110,000 or so distinct CDR3 sequences, over 30% of them singletons; the top ten hold 35% to 50%. In regard to this clonotype: The antigen is unknown.

Sequences were derived from CD8+ T cells from cultured PBMCs, sampled from culture after CMV antigen stimulation. This chain uses TRBV7-3 with TRBJ2-7, with no clear D. This TCR was recovered from a human donor in good health (CMV status not recorded). Some clones in this sample may be carry-over from other donors' samples. The CDR3 DNA reads TGTGCCAGCAGCCGTTGGTCCGTTTTGAGCAAGACCTACGAGCAGTACTTC. Translation gives CASSRWSVLSKTYEQYF.